The clone carrying this T cell receptor beta chain was found a few times. What it recognizes is unknown. TCRdb analysed the 5' RACE reads with MiXCR anew, one entry per CDR3 protein. The data hold 300,000 to 350,000 distinct CDR3 sequences, with 4% to 5.5% observed a single time. The data derive from a study of T cells after yellow fever vaccination. Notes on the study in general: A secondary response was less intense yet reached its peak sooner, at day 5 versus 15.

Trimming took 0 bases from V and 10 from J; bases not matched to a gene: 3. Per the germline V gene, CDR1 is LGHDT and CDR2 is YNNKEL (reference sequence). The CDR3 has 13 residues. The chain has TRBV3-1 and TRBJ2-1, with 7 bases that match TRBD2. Material: PBMCs, obtained 15 days after the yellow fever booster vaccination. The sequence was obtained from a man aged 18 to 30 who received the YFV17D yellow fever vaccine. CDR3 sequence reads: CASSQDVLAEQFF. The CDR3 DNA is TGTGCCAGCAGCCAAGATGTACTAGCGGAGCAGTTCTTC.